This T cell receptor beta chain was recorded in a study of cytomegalovirus exposure and HLA in healthy donors. Study outcomes and limitations: The number of N-insertions in an Asian-associated ancestry cluster was reportedly below the roughly 660-donor mean in a later analysis.

The CDR3 totals 15 residues. Germline V gene sequence: CDR1 MDHEN, CDR2 SYDVKM. The trim removed 5 bases at V and 5 bases at J, leaving 4 bases unmatched. The PCR used 60 Vbeta and 13 Jbeta primers. Profiled with immunoSEQ multiplex PCR; TCRdb holds only in-frame clones, not every one. The table lists about 94,000 clones, around four fifths of them singletons. As concerns this clone: Its antigen remains unidentified.

Material: PBMCs. This receptor was taken from a man aged 40-49 years in good health and CMV-seropositive. The chain is built from TRBV28 and TRBJ1-6; 9 nucleotides line up with TRBD1. CDR3 residues: CASSPGDRDNSPLHF. CDR3 nucleotide sequence: TGTGCCAGCAGTCCGGGGGACAGGGATAATTCACCCCTCCACTTT. The complete variable domain, with remaining parts taken from reference TRBV28 and TRBJ1-6, reads DVKVTQSSRYLVKRTGEKVFLECVQDMDHENMFWYRQDPGLGLRLIYFSYDVKMKEKGDIPEGYSVSREKKERFSLILESASTNQTSMYLCASSPGDRDNSPLHFGNGTRLTVT.